This T cell receptor (beta chain) was captured by sequencing in a study of blood T cell repertoires in COVID-19. As for the study in general: Italy, Spain and the United States were the sources of the convalescent and acute COVID-19 samples. Nucleic acid was either cDNA or gDNA, and it came from T cells, B-cell-depleted T cells, or PBMCs.

How the authors handled the data: The assay estimated nucleated cells by amplifying reference gene primers. The repertoire was sequenced with immunoSEQ multiplex PCR; TCRdb's copy has only in-frame clones and lacks some. Clone size and the V and J calls come from that table; the DNA yielded D and trimming. Among 160,000 or so clones listed, roughly 90% were seen once. Specimen: peripheral blood. The TCR was taken from a man aged 55 to 70 with acute or convalescent COVID-19.

DNA of the CDR3: TGCAGCGTTGAAGATGGGAGGGGGGGGACTGAAGCTTTCTTT. Translation gives CSVEDGRGGTEAFF. This chain joins TRBV29-1 and TRBJ1-1, with D possibly being TRBD1 (6 bases). Trimming removed 0 bases from V and 5 bases from J, with 13 bases in between. The germline gives CDR1 SQVTM, CDR2 ANQGSEA. CDR3 length equals 14 residues. Full variable domain (missing parts from reference TRBV29-1 and TRBJ1-1): SAVISQKPSRDICQRGTSLTIQCQVDSQVTMMFWYRQQPGQSLTLIATANQGSEATYESGFVIDKFPISRPNLTFSTLTVSNMSPEDSSIYLCSVEDGRGGTEAFFGQGTRLTVV.